Sequencing of this T cell receptor beta chain was carried out in a study of PD-1 blockade in classical Hodgkin lymphoma. The wider study: Patients were dosed intravenously with nivolumab at 3 mg/kg every 2 weeks.

Generated by immunoSEQ multiplex PCR, the TCRdb table keeps only in-frame clones and is missing some. The table includes about 72,000 clones, 85% to 95% detected once. In the case of this clone: Its antigen is not known. The junction departs from germline at one end; a sequencing error may be responsible.

General observations from the study: Relapsed/refractory patients reportedly had lower baseline diversity than newly diagnosed patients. Compared with baseline, CD4+ but not CD8+ TCR diversity had risen significantly by C4D1. Repertoire difference causes, possibly disease activity or prior therapy, remain undefined.

Relapses following autologous stem cell transplantation were seen in all patients, with brentuximab vedotin exposure varying. This sequence was found in a human donor with classical Hodgkin lymphoma. The input for sequencing was peripheral blood mononuclear cells (PBMCs), taken at baseline.

CDR3 in amino acids: CASGEETAGLRF. The CDR3 nucleotides read TGTGCCAGCGGAGAGGAAACAGCGGGACTCCGTTTC. This chain links TRBV25-1 with TRBJ2-7; 7 positions match TRBD2. The CDR3 is 12 residues long. Germline V lookup: CDR1 MGHDK, CDR2 SYGVNS.